This record looks at one T cell receptor beta chain sequence and its context. Antigen unknown. J was trimmed by 3 bases and V by 3 bases; bases with no gene match: 5. The CDR3 has 15 residues. Germline-derived CDR1 and CDR2 are MNHEY and SVGAGI. Profiled with immunoSEQ multiplex PCR; TCRdb holds only in-frame clones, not every one. The sample holds under 550,000 clones, around 87% seen once. Treatment: roughly 19 received Ad26.COV2.S at low or high dose, single or two shots; several received placebo; per-sample allocation not given. Day 63 after the first vaccine or placebo injection was the time point for sampling. Adults aged 18-55 years in Boston included the donor. This specimen belongs to a study of Ad26.COV2.S vaccination and SARS-CoV-2 variants. Study observations and caveats: Using TCR breadth and depth analyses may have led to underestimated total T cell responses. Substantial breadth was reportedly displayed by spike-specific CD8+ and CD4+ T cell responses after vaccination. It was found that vaccine and placebo recipients had similar non-spike TCR breadth.

Here the sequenced sample was peripheral blood, taken in a trial of Ad26.COV2.S vaccine versus placebo. The chain has TRBV6-5 and TRBJ2-5; 9 bases line up with TRBD2. The origin of this receptor is a person between 18 and 65 years old who received the Ad26.COV2.S COVID-19 vaccine or a placebo. CDR3: CASSYGGGAEETQYF. CDR3 coding DNA: TGTGCCAGCAGTTATGGCGGGGGGGCCGAAGAGACCCAGTACTTC.